This TCR beta chain was obtained from a study of T cell repertoires and HLA-DP antigens. As regards this clone: Its antigen remains unknown.

The method was immunoSEQ multiplex PCR; TCRdb's version includes in-frame clones alone and lacks a portion of them. The sample includes approximately 86,000 clones, approximately 89% of them seen just once. With 2 bases removed from V and 4 bases from J, the gap between germline ends came to 15 bases. Germline CDR1 SGDLS, CDR2 YYNGEE. This CDR3 is 16 amino acids long. V is TRBV9 and J is TRBJ2-2, with D perhaps matching TRBD1 (5 bases). The sample comprised CD4+ T cells from PBMCs. The receptor was isolated from a man aged 50-60 years in good health and CMV-seronegative. CDR3 coding DNA: TGTGCCAGCAGCGTCCGGCTAGGGGTTGGCACCGGGGAGCTGTTTTTT. Its protein product is CASSVRLGVGTGELFF.